A selection of T cell receptor beta chains follows, all from one sample in a study of shared clonotypes between healthy human individuals. Libraries were prepared by immunoSEQ multiplex PCR; TCRdb keeps only in-frame clonotypes and omits some of them. The sample lists 1,400,000 or so clones; 98% were seen once. Input material: naive CD4+ T cells sorted from blood. These receptors were collected from a man aged 25-45 years in good health. CDR3s include the opening cysteine and the closing phenylalanine or tryptophan. The D gene is left open where the match is weak. Rows give clone size only sometimes, using once, few, many, or a class for an expanded clone.

abundance: -
j_gene: TRBJ2-5
d_gene: -
v_gene: TRBV9
CDR3aa: CASSPDLQGRETQYF
CDR3nt: TGTGCCAGCAGCCCCGATCTACAGGGTAGAGAGACCCAGTACTTC

abundance: -
j_gene: TRBJ1-4
d_gene: -
v_gene: TRBV11-2
CDR3aa: CASSLGLREVSEKLFF
CDR3nt: TGTGCCAGCAGCTTAGGCCTCAGGGAGGTGTCTGAAAAACTGTTTTTT

abundance: -
j_gene: TRBJ2-1
d_gene: TRBD2
v_gene: TRBV2
CDR3aa: CASIPGTSGRNEQFF
CDR3nt: TGTGCCAGCATACCGGGGACTAGCGGGAGAAATGAGCAGTTCTTC

abundance: -
j_gene: TRBJ1-5
d_gene: -
v_gene: TRBV30
CDR3aa: CAWSVDTDQPQHF
CDR3nt: TGTGCCTGGAGTGTCGATACAGATCAGCCCCAGCATTTT

abundance: once
j_gene: TRBJ2-5
d_gene: -
v_gene: TRBV4-3
CDR3aa: CASSQEGRVSQETQYF
CDR3nt: TGCGCCAGCAGCCAAGAAGGTAGGGTCTCACAAGAGACCCAGTACTTC

abundance: -
j_gene: TRBJ2-2
d_gene: -
v_gene: TRBV5-1
CDR3aa: CASSLESGNTGELFF
CDR3nt: TGCGCCAGCAGCTTGGAGTCAGGAAACACCGGGGAGCTGTTTTTT

abundance: -
j_gene: TRBJ2-6
d_gene: -
v_gene: TRBV5-4
CDR3aa: CASSPLIFTGKRTGANVLTF
CDR3nt: TGTGCCAGCAGCCCTCTTATATTCACAGGGAAAAGGACTGGGGCCAACGTCCTGACTTTC

abundance: once
j_gene: TRBJ2-1
d_gene: -
v_gene: TRBV11-2
CDR3aa: CASSSWLSSYNEQFF
CDR3nt: TGTGCCAGCAGCTCGTGGCTAAGCTCCTACAATGAGCAGTTCTTC

abundance: -
j_gene: TRBJ1-2
d_gene: TRBD1
v_gene: TRBV19
CDR3aa: CASLQRGQGFAYGYTF
CDR3nt: TGTGCCAGCCTACAAAGAGGACAGGGGTTCGCCTATGGCTACACCTTC

abundance: -
j_gene: TRBJ2-7
d_gene: -
v_gene: TRBV7-9
CDR3aa: CASSLGGVPGGEQYF
CDR3nt: TGTGCCAGCAGCTTAGGGGGGGTCCCTGGCGGAGAGCAGTACTTC

abundance: -
j_gene: TRBJ2-5
d_gene: -
v_gene: TRBV5-5
CDR3aa: CASSLLQARGNQYF
CDR3nt: TGTGCCAGCAGCTTACTTCAGGCTAGGGGAAACCAGTACTTC

abundance: -
j_gene: TRBJ1-1
d_gene: -
v_gene: TRBV10-3
CDR3aa: CATNARGSLSEAFF
CDR3nt: TGTGCCACCAACGCCCGGGGCAGTTTGTCTGAAGCTTTCTTT

abundance: -
j_gene: TRBJ1-2
d_gene: -
v_gene: TRBV11-2
CDR3aa: CASSLLIRVSITF
CDR3nt: TGTGCCAGCAGCCTTCTGATTCGGGTCTCTATCACCTTC

abundance: -
j_gene: TRBJ2-1
d_gene: -
v_gene: TRBV9
CDR3aa: CASSVDSYNEQFF
CDR3nt: TGTGCCAGCAGCGTAGACTCCTACAATGAGCAGTTCTTC